Shown below are 31 T cell receptor beta chains from a single sample sequenced in a study of blood T cell repertoires in COVID-19. The assay was immunoSEQ multiplex PCR, and TCRdb's table has in-frame clones only and misses some. This table holds 130,000 to 150,000 clones, 70% to 90% found once. The specimen sequenced was peripheral blood. The receptor set was obtained from a woman aged 60 to 75 with COVID-19, enrolled during active disease.

The chain combines TRBV7-2 with TRBJ1-2, with 9 bases that match TRBD1. The CDR3 is 16 amino acids. With 5 bases clipped from V and 4 bases from J, the junction kept 11 bases outside the gene matches. The V gene's germline CDR1 is SGHTA and CDR2 FQGNSA. The CDR3 loop reads CASSPDRGRNSYGYTF. CDR3 coding DNA: TGTGCCAGCAGCCCGGACAGGGGCCGCAACTCCTATGGCTACACCTTC.

Written as DNA, the CDR3 is TGTGCCAGCAGCTTAGCGGGGGGACAAGAGACCCAGTACTTC. Translated, it gives CASSLAGGQETQYF. The gene calls are TRBV5-4 and TRBJ2-5; 9 nucleotides align to TRBD2. J was trimmed by 2 bases and V by 2 bases; bases with no gene match: 1. Germline assignment: CDR1 SGHNT and CDR2 YYREEE (reference sequence). This CDR3 is built from 14 residues.

The chain carries TRBV9 and TRBJ2-1; 15 bases align to TRBD2. The CDR3 contains 16 residues. Germline CDR1 SGDLS, CDR2 YYNGEE. V was pared by 0 bases and J by 10 bases, with 5 bases of the junction left unmatched. Here the CDR3 DNA reads TGTGCCAGCAGCGTAGGAGGACTAGCGGGGGGGCGGGAGCAGTTCTTC. Translating it yields CASSVGGLAGGREQFF.

The chain is built from TRBV5-1 and TRBJ1-1; D possibly corresponds to TRBD1 (6 bases). Trimming stripped 4 bases from V and 2 bases from J, with 18 bases between. The CDR3 extends over 16 amino acids. Per the germline V gene, CDR1 is SGHRS and CDR2 is YFSETQ. The CDR3 here is CASSHETQGLNTEAFF. The CDR3, as DNA: TGCGCCAGCAGCCATGAAACCCAGGGGTTAAACACTGAAGCTTTCTTT.

The chain combines TRBV10-2 with TRBJ1-5; D is perhaps TRBD1 (5 bases). This CDR3 is built from 13 residues. CDR1 WSHSY and CDR2 SAAADI come from the germline V gene. Trimming left V 2 bases short and J 6 bases short, with 8 bases between. CDR3: CASSEQGIQPQHF. CDR3 nucleotide sequence: TGCGCCAGCAGTGAGCAGGGAATTCAGCCCCAGCATTTT.

The V gene is TRBV3-1 (or the pseudogene TRBV3-2), the J gene TRBJ1-4, with TRBD1 matching over 10 bases. CDR1 is LGHDT and CDR2 is YNNKEL in the germline V gene (reference sequence). Unmatched junction bases numbered 3, after V lost 0 bases and J lost 8 bases. The CDR3 sequence is 15 residues long. CDR3 residues: CASSQDRDRGEKLFF. The DNA of the CDR3 is TGTGCCAGCAGCCAAGACCGGGACAGGGGAGAAAAACTGTTTTTT.

Note on this clone: This may come from a read error, since a much larger clone is one base off. V usage is TRBV12-5 and J usage is TRBJ2-5; possibly TRBD2 for D (7 bases). Trimming pared 11 bases from V and 2 bases from J, leaving 27 bases between. This CDR3 comprises 17 residues. CDR1 and CDR2 from the germline V gene are LGHNT and FRNRAP. CDR3 bases: TGTGCTCGGGGTTGGGGGGGGCCAGGAGGGGAACAAGAGACCCAGTACTTC. As protein: CARGWGGPGGEQETQYF.

CDR3 sequence: CASSEISAAHSNQPQHF. In DNA form, the CDR3 reads TGTGCCAGCAGTGAAATCTCGGCGGCCCATAGCAATCAGCCCCAGCATTTT. This chain links TRBV2 with TRBJ1-5; D is uncertain. V was trimmed by 2 bases and J by 0 bases, leaving 14 bases between them. The germline V gene encodes CDR1 SNHLY and CDR2 FYNNEI. This CDR3 has 17 residues.

V gene TRBV7-8 combines with J gene TRBJ2-5, with a possible D match to TRBD1 (6 bases). CDR3 length: 15 amino acids. Trimming pared 5 bases from V and 3 bases from J, leaving 16 bases between. Germline lookup yields CDR1 SGHVS and CDR2 FQNEAQ. CDR3 region: CASSHRDTSEETQYF. The CDR3 coding sequence is TGTGCCAGCAGCCACCGGGACACGAGTGAAGAGACCCAGTACTTC.

V gene TRBV4-2 combines with J gene TRBJ2-3, with 11 bases matching TRBD2. CDR3 length equals 17 residues. V shed 1 base and J 1 base; nucleotides not matched to a gene: 4. Germline lookup yields CDR1 LGHNA and CDR2 YNFKEQ. The chain's CDR3 is CASSQGSTSGGTDTQYF. The CDR3 bases are TGTGCCAGCAGCCAAGGGTCGACTAGCGGGGGCACAGATACGCAGTATTTT.

The chain is built from TRBV19 and TRBJ1-1; TRBD1 might be the D (5 bases). CDR3 size: 13 residues. CDR1 is LNHDA and CDR2 is SQIVND in the germline V gene (reference sequence). The V end was cut by 5 bases, the J end by 5 bases, with 12 bases between. CDR3 in amino acids: CASSPQGSTEAFF. DNA for the CDR3: TGTGCCAGTAGTCCCCAGGGATCGACTGAAGCTTTCTTT.

The chain recombines TRBV11-2 with TRBJ1-2; TRBD1 matches 11 bases. CDR3 length equals 15 residues. Germline V lookup: CDR1 SGHAT, CDR2 FQNNGV. Trimming at V came to 3 bases and at J to 8 bases, leaving 8 bases not matched to a gene. CDR3 protein: CASSFGTGGLGGYTF. The CDR3 DNA reads as TGTGCCAGCAGCTTCGGGACAGGGGGTCTCGGGGGCTACACCTTC. The full variable domain, in which reference TRBV11-2 and TRBJ1-2 provide the parts outside the CDR3, is EAGVAQSPRYKIIEKRQSVAFWCNPISGHATLYWYQQILGQGPKLLIQFQNNGVVDDSQLPKDRFSAERLKGVDSTLKIQPAKLEDSAVYLCASSFGTGGLGGYTFGSGTRLTVV.

The V gene is TRBV2, the J gene TRBJ1-6; 8 nucleotides align to TRBD1. V lost 6 bases to trimming and J lost 6 bases; unmatched junction nucleotides: 10. The CDR3 totals 16 residues. Germline V gene lookup returns CDR1 SNHLY and CDR2 FYNNEI. CDR3 nucleotide sequence: TGTGCCAGCAGAGAGCAGGGGACAGGCGGTAATTCACCCCTCCACTTT. Residues: CASREQGTGGNSPLHF.

This clone was seen just once. This chain links TRBV7-8 with TRBJ2-2; TRBD1 agrees at 9 bases. The CDR3 length is 19 residues. Germline CDR1 and CDR2: SGHVS and FQNEAQ. Trimming cost V 1 base and J 1 base; bases outside gene matches: 10. CDR3 residues: CASSLVPGQGKGNTGELFF. The DNA of the CDR3 is TGTGCCAGCAGCTTAGTGCCTGGACAGGGGAAAGGGAACACCGGGGAGCTGTTTTTT. Variable domain in full (rest from reference TRBV7-8 and TRBJ2-2): GAGVSQSPRYKVAKRGQDVALRCDPISGHVSLFWYQQALGQGPEFLTYFQNEAQLDKSGLPSDRFFAERPEGSVSTLKIQRTQQEDSAVYLCASSLVPGQGKGNTGELFFGEGSRLTVL.

The chain employs TRBV27 and TRBJ2-7; 8 positions agree with TRBD2. Germline assignment: CDR1 MNHEY and CDR2 SMNVEV (reference sequence). The V gene end was trimmed by 6 bases and the J gene end by 1 base; junction bases not matched to a gene: 2. This CDR3 contains 13 residues. The DNA of the CDR3 is TGTGCCAGCAGGGGACTAGGATCCTACGAGCAGTACTTC. It is translated as CASRGLGSYEQYF.

V is TRBV6-2 or TRBV6-3 and J is TRBJ2-1; 11 positions agree with TRBD2. V shed 5 bases and J 8 bases; nucleotides not matched to a gene: 11. Per the germline V gene, CDR1 is MNHEY and CDR2 is SVGEGT. The length of the CDR3 is 16 residues. The CDR3, as DNA: TGTGCCAGCAGTGTCCTTCTAGCGGGGGGAGGGGATGAGCAGTTCTTC. It codes for CASSVLLAGGGDEQFF.

The gene calls are TRBV18 and TRBJ2-7; 10 bases map to TRBD1. The CDR3 sequence is 15 residues long. Losses at the gene ends were 1 base for V and 5 bases for J; bases not matched to a gene: 5. The germline CDR1 and CDR2 sequences are KGHSH and LQKENI. CDR3 nucleotide sequence: TGTGCCAGCTCACCACGACAGGGGGCGCCCCACGAGCAGTACTTC. Its protein is CASSPRQGAPHEQYF.

V gene TRBV5-5 combines with J gene TRBJ1-1; tentative D call: TRBD1 (5 bases). From germline, CDR1 is SGHKS and CDR2 YYEKEE (reference sequence). The CDR3 consists of 14 residues. V shed 4 bases and J shed 0 bases, with 10 bases lying between them. The CDR3 DNA follows: TGTGCCAGCAGCGGGGGAGGGATGAACACTGAAGCTTTCTTT. As protein: CASSGGGMNTEAFF.

V usage is TRBV7-6 and J usage is TRBJ2-1; no reliable D call. The CDR3 covers 15 residues. Germline V lookup: CDR1 SGHVS, CDR2 FNYEAQ. Trimming cost V 3 bases and J 0 bases, with 9 bases left between them. The DNA of the CDR3 is TGTGCCAGCAGCTTGGAGAAAAGCTCCTACAATGAGCAGTTCTTC. It yields the protein CASSLEKSSYNEQFF.

V gene TRBV27 combines with J gene TRBJ1-1; D might be TRBD1 (5 bases). CDR3 length: 16 amino acids. V gave up 1 base and J gave up 0 bases, with 12 bases separating them. Germline CDR1 and CDR2: MNHEY and SMNVEV (reference sequence). CDR3 amino acids: CASSLLGLTMNTEAFF. The CDR3 DNA reads as TGTGCCAGCAGTTTATTGGGACTGACCATGAACACTGAAGCTTTCTTT.

The V and J genes are TRBV3-1 (or the pseudogene TRBV3-2) and TRBJ2-3; TRBD2 agrees at 7 bases. The V segment lost 1 base and the J segment 2 bases; nucleotides outside the gene matches: 6. Germline CDR1 and CDR2: LGHDT and YNNKEL (reference sequence). This CDR3 spans 16 amino acids. The CDR3 loop is CASSQVGRGTTDTQYF. CDR3 DNA sequence: TGTGCCAGCAGCCAAGTTGGGCGGGGGACCACAGATACGCAGTATTTT.

The gene calls are TRBV6-2 or TRBV6-3 and TRBJ1-5, with D possibly matching TRBD1 (6 bases). This CDR3 has 16 amino acids. Trimming pared 5 bases from V and 3 bases from J, leaving 17 bases between. Germline V gene sequence: CDR1 MNHEY, CDR2 SVGEGT. DNA for the CDR3: TGTGCCAGCAGTGGGGGCTCCTCATGGTACAATCAGCCCCAGCATTTT. Protein product: CASSGGSSWYNQPQHF.

This clone was seen more than once but under ten times. The chain is built from TRBV19 and TRBJ1-5; D remains ambiguous. Trimming cost V 7 bases and J 6 bases, with 16 bases left between them. The CDR3 runs to 14 residues. Germline V CDR1 and CDR2: LNHDA, SQIVND (reference sequence). CDR3 sequence: CASTPPQIPQPQHF. CDR3 bases: TGTGCCAGTACCCCACCACAGATTCCTCAGCCCCAGCATTTT.

The chain recombines TRBV18 with TRBJ2-1; tentative D call: TRBD1 (6 bases). This CDR3 region has 12 residues. Germline V gives CDR1 KGHSH, CDR2 LQKENI. Between the trimmed V and J ends, which lost 5 bases and 8 bases, there was a span of 10 bases. In DNA, the CDR3 is TGTGCCAGCTCAGCAGCAGGGGATGAGCAGTTCTTC. Encoded protein: CASSAAGDEQFF.

The rearrangement uses TRBV19 and TRBJ1-4, with a tentative D call TRBD1 (6 bases). The CDR3 runs 16 residues. V gave up 2 bases and J gave up 14 bases, with 24 bases separating them. In germline, CDR1 is LNHDA, CDR2 SQIVND (reference sequence). The CDR3 bases are TGTGCCAGTAGTATATCCCTCGACCGGGGGGCACAAAGCCTGTTTTTT. Translated: CASSISLDRGAQSLFF. Looking up the rest from reference TRBV19 and TRBJ1-4 gives the full variable domain: DGGITQSPKYLFRKEGQNVTLSCEQNLNHDAMYWYRQDPGQGLRLIYYSQIVNDFQKGDIAEGYSVSREKKESFPLTVTSAQKNPTAFYLCASSISLDRGAQSLFFGSGTQLSVL.

This chain uses TRBV10-2 with TRBJ1-2; TRBD1 might be the D (5 bases). V was pared by 8 bases and J by 2 bases, with 21 bases between. The CDR3 spans 16 residues. The germline gives CDR1 WSHSY, CDR2 SAAADI. The CDR3 nucleotides are TGCGCCAGCCGAAATTGGGGGGGGGAAAAAAACTATGGCTACACCTTC. Protein: CASRNWGGEKNYGYTF.

The chain recombines TRBV11-2 with TRBJ2-6; D not certain. Per the germline V gene, CDR1 is SGHAT and CDR2 is FQNNGV. The CDR3 spans 13 residues. Trimming pared 5 bases from V and 7 bases from J, leaving 9 bases between. The CDR3 coding sequence is TGTGCCAGCAGCGGCCTTTTAGCCAACGTCCTGACTTTC. It specifies CASSGLLANVLTF.

This rearrangement joins TRBV19 to TRBJ1-1, with D tentatively TRBD1 (5 bases). The V and J ends lost 0 bases and 12 bases respectively, with 11 bases between them. The CDR3 sequence is 12 residues long. Germline V gene lookup returns CDR1 LNHDA and CDR2 SQIVND (reference sequence). The CDR3 DNA follows: TGTGCCAGTAGTATAGATCGGGGGAGGCCTTTCTTT. This codes for CASSIDRGRPFF.

The chain couples TRBV18 to TRBJ1-2; the match to TRBD1 covers 10 bases. Germline trimming cut 3 bases from V and 6 bases from J; bases unmatched to any gene: 7. CDR3 length: 15 amino acids. The germline V gene encodes CDR1 KGHSH and CDR2 LQKENI. The CDR3, as DNA: TGTGCCAGCTCACCTACGGGACAGGGGATTCATGGCTACACCTTC. It specifies CASSPTGQGIHGYTF. The entire variable domain, with the rest obtained from reference TRBV18 and TRBJ1-2, is as follows: NAGVMQNPRHLVRRRGQEARLRCSPMKGHSHVYWYRQLPEEGLKFMVYLQKENIIDESGMPKERFSAEFPKEGPSILRIQQVVRGDSAAYFCASSPTGQGIHGYTFGSGTRLTVV.

This chain links TRBV5-4 with TRBJ2-7, with 9 nucleotides matching TRBD1. The CDR3 runs to 15 residues. Germline V gene data show CDR1 as SGHNT and CDR2 as YYREEE (reference sequence). Losses at the gene ends were 5 bases for V and 5 bases for J; bases not matched to a gene: 11. The CDR3 DNA reads as TGTGCCAGCAGTCACCGGGACAGGGCTCTCCACGAGCAGTACTTC. This encodes CASSHRDRALHEQYF. The full variable domain, completed using reference TRBV5-4 and TRBJ2-7, is ETGVTQSPTHLIKTRGQQVTLRCSSQSGHNTVSWYQQALGQGPQFIFQYYREEENGRGNFPPRFSGLQFPNYSSELNVNALELDDSALYLCASSHRDRALHEQYFGPGTRLTVT.

The chain has TRBV5-6 and TRBJ2-3; 7 bases are shared with TRBD2. Unmatched junction bases numbered 12, after V lost 6 bases and J lost 11 bases. Looked up from germline, CDR1 is SGHDT and CDR2 is YYEEEE. This CDR3 contains 13 residues. The CDR3 protein is CASILGPAGEQYF. The CDR3 coding sequence is TGTGCCAGCATCCTGGGGCCGGCGGGGGAGCAGTATTTT.